Listed here are 8 T cell receptor beta chains from one sample, sequenced in a study of response to subunit inactivated influenza vaccine. Using its own MiXCR run on the RT-PCR reads, TCRdb lists one record per CDR3 protein. The table records approximately 530,000 distinct CDR3 sequences, less than 10% of them present only once. This sample comprised PBMCs from blood, obtained 23 to 25 months after vaccination. The receptors come from a man between 50 and 69 years old who received an inactivated influenza vaccine.

This clonotype has more than one count but fewer than ten. This sequence joins TRBV12-3 or TRBV12-4 and TRBJ2-5, with TRBD2 matching 11 bases. The ends lost 6 bases at V and 5 bases at J; junction bases unmatched: 8. The CDR3 consists of 15 residues. The DNA of the CDR3 is TGTGCCAGCAGGATCCTTAGCGGGGGGGACGAGACCCAGTACTTC. As protein: CASRILSGGDETQYF.

Written as DNA, the CDR3 is TGTGCCAGCAGTTCGGACAGGATCTATGGCTACACCTTC. Translating gives CASSSDRIYGYTF. J is TRBJ1-2 and V is TRBV6-5; 7 nucleotides agree with TRBD1. The CDR3 totals 13 residues. The V and J ends lost 4 bases and 4 bases, in that order; junction bases with no gene match: 3. From germline, CDR1 is MNHEY and CDR2 SVGAGI.

V gene TRBV29-1 combines with J gene TRBJ1-2, with D perhaps TRBD1 (6 bases). The CDR3 contains 11 residues. The germline V gene has CDR1 SQVTM and CDR2 ANQGSEA. V shed 7 bases and J shed 3 bases, with 9 bases lying between them. CDR3 sequence (DNA): TGCAGCGGCGGGGGCGACTATGGCTACACCTTC. Translation: CSGGGDYGYTF.

This clonotype was picked up a small number of times. This chain's CDR3 is CASTIGWGSYEQYF. CDR3 in DNA: TGTGCCAGCACCATAGGATGGGGAAGCTACGAGCAGTACTTC. The rearrangement joins TRBV6-1 to TRBJ2-7; D is ambiguous. Germline V gene data show CDR1 as MNHNS and CDR2 as SASEGT. The V gene lost 7 bases and the J gene lost 3 bases, with 16 bases spanning the gap. The CDR3 totals 14 residues.

The chain couples TRBV6-2 or TRBV6-3 to TRBJ2-7; 9 bases are a match to TRBD1. The V gene's germline CDR1 is MNHEY and CDR2 SVGEGT. The V segment lost 5 bases and the J segment 3 bases; nucleotides outside the gene matches: 14. The CDR3 is 17 residues long. Here the CDR3 reads CASSQDRGGRVVYEQYF. The CDR3 DNA sequence: TGTGCCAGCAGTCAGGACAGGGGTGGGCGCGTGGTCTACGAGCAGTACTTC.

This clonotype was counted between two and nine times. The chain combines TRBV25-1 with TRBJ2-3; 9 bases are a match to TRBD1. The germline CDR1 and CDR2 sequences are MGHDK and SYGVNS. With 3 bases clipped from V and 10 bases from J, the junction kept 11 bases outside the gene matches. CDR3 length: 15 residues. The CDR3 spells CASSDRQGDSVAQYF. DNA for the CDR3: TGTGCCAGCAGTGATCGACAGGGGGATAGTGTAGCGCAGTATTTT.

This clonotype turned up a few times. This rearrangement joins TRBV7-2 to TRBJ2-7; perhaps TRBD2 as D (6 bases). The CDR3 runs 15 residues. CDR1 is SGHTA and CDR2 is FQGNSA in the germline V gene. Trimming removed 5 bases from V and 4 bases from J, with 18 bases in between. The CDR3 DNA reads TGTGCCAGCAGCCCCGCCGGAGGGGCAAGATACGAGCAGTACTTC. Encoded protein: CASSPAGGARYEQYF. Full variable domain (missing parts from reference TRBV7-2 and TRBJ2-7): GAGVSQSPSNKVTEKGKDVELRCDPISGHTALYWYRQSLGQGLEFLIYFQGNSAPDKSGLPSDRFSAERTGGSVSTLTIQRTQQEDSAVYLCASSPAGGARYEQYFGPGTRLTVT.

This clonotype was counted many times. This chain's CDR3 is CASSIGTGGANVLTF. CDR3 DNA: TGTGCCAGTAGTATCGGGACGGGCGGGGCCAACGTCCTGACTTTC. The chain recombines TRBV19 with TRBJ2-6, with D tentatively TRBD1 or TRBD2 (5 bases each). CDR1 and CDR2 (germline): LNHDA, SQIVND (reference sequence). The CDR3 is 15 residues long. With 3 bases removed from V and 4 bases from J, the gap between germline ends came to 10 bases. The full variable domain, its missing parts supplied by reference TRBV19 and TRBJ2-6, is DGGITQSPKYLFRKEGQNVTLSCEQNLNHDAMYWYRQDPGQGLRLIYYSQIVNDFQKGDIAEGYSVSREKKESFPLTVTSAQKNPTAFYLCASSIGTGGANVLTFGAGSRLTVL.